The 32 T cell receptor beta chains presented below share a single source sample, sequenced in a study of preoperative IRX-2 immunotherapy in early breast cancer. Treatment described: preoperative locoregional IRX-2 cytokine immunotherapy. Sequencing was performed with immunoSEQ multiplex PCR; in TCRdb, only in-frame clones are kept and a portion is missing. The table includes about 62,000 clones, 94% detected once. This specimen was acquired from a patient treated with IRX-2 immunotherapy. These receptors came from a human donor with breast cancer.

This rearrangement joins TRBV27 to TRBJ2-1; D is uncertain. The V end was cut by 7 bases, the J end by 3 bases, with 16 bases between. The CDR3 is made up of 15 amino acids. CDR1 is MNHEY and CDR2 is SMNVEV in the germline V gene (reference sequence). The CDR3 region is CASTKDGRNYNEQFF. CDR3 nucleotides: TGTGCCAGCACCAAAGATGGACGGAACTACAATGAGCAGTTCTTC.

The gene calls are TRBV5-1 and TRBJ1-5, with D possibly TRBD1 on 6 matching bases. V lost 10 bases, J lost 5 bases, and 16 bases lay in between. CDR3 size: 13 residues. Germline-derived CDR1 and CDR2 are SGHRS and YFSETQ. This CDR3 reads CASRGGIDQPQHF. For the CDR3, the DNA is TGCGCCTCTCGGGGGGGCATAGATCAGCCCCAGCATTTT.

CDR3 loop: CASSATGRGKTQYF. The DNA of the CDR3 is TGTGCCAGCAGCGCGACAGGGCGAGGAAAGACCCAGTACTTC. The chain is built from TRBV9 and TRBJ2-5, with TRBD1 matching over 7 bases. The CDR3 loop spans 14 amino acids. Germline loops: CDR1 SGDLS, CDR2 YYNGEE. The V gene end was trimmed by 3 bases and the J gene end by 6 bases; junction bases not matched to a gene: 8.

The rearrangement links TRBV7-2 to TRBJ2-5; possibly TRBD1 or TRBD2 for D (5 bases each). CDR1 and CDR2 (germline): SGHTA, FQGNSA. CDR3 length: 13 amino acids. V gave up 4 bases and J gave up 4 bases, with 10 bases separating them. The CDR3 bases are TGTGCCAGCAGCTGGGGACCCTTAGAGACCCAGTACTTC. Its translation: CASSWGPLETQYF.

Details on this clone: The DNA is omitted, as the CDR3 cannot be located on it reliably, and the CDR3 follows TCRdb's listing. The chain joins TRBV14 to TRBJ2-5. The CDR3 length is 16 residues, termini included. Germline V gene data show CDR1 as SGHDN and CDR2 as FVKESK. The CDR3 protein is CASSSVFWKNEETQYF.

The J gene is TRBJ2-7, the V gene TRBV30; D is perhaps TRBD1 (6 bases). Looked up from germline, CDR1 is GTSNPN and CDR2 is SVGIG (reference sequence). This CDR3 comprises 14 residues. The V end lost 6 bases, the J end lost 3 bases, and 18 bases lay between the germline ends. The CDR3 protein is CACQRDTAFYEQYF. CDR3 nucleotide sequence: TGTGCCTGCCAAAGGGACACAGCCTTCTACGAGCAGTACTTC.

This chain uses TRBV11-2 with TRBJ2-7; D uncertain. The CDR3 extends over 14 amino acids. Germline V gene lookup returns CDR1 SGHAT and CDR2 FQNNGV. With 1 base removed from V and 2 bases from J, the gap between germline ends came to 9 bases. CDR3 amino acids: CASSLGWRTYEQYF. As DNA, the CDR3 is TGTGCCAGCAGCTTAGGCTGGCGCACCTACGAGCAGTACTTC.

This clone has just one count. The V and J genes are TRBV27 and TRBJ2-3; the D is unclear. The CDR3 extends over 13 amino acids. V lost 2 bases, J lost 3 bases, and 6 bases lay in between. In germline, CDR1 is MNHEY, CDR2 SMNVEV (reference sequence). The CDR3 protein is CASSLAITDTQYF. In nucleotides, the CDR3 is TGTGCCAGCAGTTTAGCCATAACAGATACGCAGTATTTT.

V usage is TRBV18 and J usage is TRBJ1-1, with no clear D. There are 13 residues in the CDR3. Trimming pared 1 base from V and 1 base from J, leaving 4 bases between. Germline-derived CDR1 and CDR2 are KGHSH and LQKENI. The CDR3 here is CASSPQWNTEAFF. The CDR3 bases are TGTGCCAGCTCACCACAGTGGAACACTGAAGCTTTCTTT.

The chain recombines TRBV19 with TRBJ1-1; 7 positions match TRBD1. V was pared by 9 bases and J by 3 bases, with 25 bases of the junction left unmatched. This CDR3 is built from 19 residues. Germline V gene data show CDR1 as LNHDA and CDR2 as SQIVND (reference sequence). In nucleotides, the CDR3 is TGTGCCAGAGGGGACAGATCCCCCCCCCAGGGGACAATGCACACTGAAGCTTTCTTT. It yields the protein CARGDRSPPQGTMHTEAFF.

This sequence joins TRBV28 and TRBJ2-2, with 13 nucleotides matching TRBD2. CDR3 length equals 16 residues. Germline lookup yields CDR1 MDHEN and CDR2 SYDVKM. Trimming removed 7 bases from V and 7 bases from J; junction bases left unmatched: 9. CDR3: CASNGLAGARGGELFF. Written as DNA, the CDR3 is TGTGCCAGCAACGGACTAGCGGGGGCGCGAGGCGGGGAGCTGTTTTTT.

The chain links TRBV11-3 to TRBJ2-5; no clear D gene. The CDR3 is 13 amino acids. Trimming cost V 4 bases and J 5 bases, with 11 bases left between them. Germline values: CDR1 SGHNT, CDR2 YENEEA. The CDR3 protein is CASSWRGDETQYF. The CDR3 bases are TGTGCCAGCAGCTGGCGCGGAGACGAGACCCAGTACTTC.

The chain uses TRBV28 and TRBJ2-1; 7 positions agree with TRBD1. The CDR3 covers 14 residues. Per germline, CDR1 MDHEN and CDR2 SYDVKM. Unmatched junction bases numbered 9, after V lost 8 bases and J lost 5 bases. CDR3 DNA: TGTGCCAGCTGGGACAGAGTCATACACAATGAGCAGTTCTTC. Its translation: CASWDRVIHNEQFF.

This chain uses TRBV2 with TRBJ2-1; D is unresolved. Trimming pared 8 bases from V and 2 bases from J, leaving 13 bases between. Germline V CDR1 and CDR2: SNHLY, FYNNEI. This CDR3 has 14 residues. The CDR3 is CASAVRAPYNEQFF. CDR3 in DNA: TGTGCCAGCGCTGTAAGGGCCCCCTACAATGAGCAGTTCTTC.

The gene calls are TRBV7-2 and TRBJ2-3; 8 bases align to TRBD2. Germline CDR1 reads SGHTA; CDR2 reads FQGNSA. V gave up 1 base and J gave up 4 bases; unmatched junction bases: 10. The CDR3 contains 17 residues. The CDR3 bases are TGTGCCAGCAGCTTAGGTCTCGGGAGGGCCGCCCCAGATACGCAGTATTTT. Encoded protein: CASSLGLGRAAPDTQYF.

V usage is TRBV7-6 and J usage is TRBJ2-3; D might be TRBD1 or TRBD2, each matching 6 bases. Trimming took 6 bases from V and 0 from J, leaving 13 bases between them. Germline CDR1 is SGHVS and CDR2 is FNYEAQ. There are 15 residues in the CDR3. The CDR3 region has the DNA TGTGCCAGCAGGCGGGGACAATCTAGCACAGATACGCAGTATTTT. This sequence encodes CASRRGQSSTDTQYF.

This clone was found a few times. The chain is built from TRBV9 and TRBJ2-3; D unresolved. The CDR3 consists of 14 residues. Deletions cut 0 bases from V and 0 bases from J, with 5 bases between. CDR1 is SGDLS, CDR2 YYNGEE, per germline. CDR3 DNA sequence: TGTGCCAGCAGCGTAGGCCCTAGCACAGATACGCAGTATTTT. Encoded protein: CASSVGPSTDTQYF.

The rearrangement links TRBV5-6 to TRBJ2-7, with D possibly TRBD1 on 6 matching bases. The CDR3 contains 16 residues. Trimming shortened V by 3 bases and J by 3 bases, and 19 bases separated the two germline ends. Germline loops: CDR1 SGHDT, CDR2 YYEEEE. The CDR3 protein is CASSSPEGDTYYEQYF. CDR3 in DNA: TGTGCCAGCAGCTCCCCAGAGGGGGACACTTACTACGAGCAGTACTTC.

This clone was observed once. This rearrangement joins TRBV25-1 to TRBJ1-1; D unresolved. Deletions cut 4 bases from V and 0 bases from J, with 6 bases between. Germline values: CDR1 MGHDK, CDR2 SYGVNS. This CDR3 spans 13 amino acids. The CDR3 DNA sequence: TGTGCCAGCAGTGCCAGAATGAACACTGAAGCTTTCTTT. This codes for CASSARMNTEAFF.

This clone was detected only once. The rearrangement links TRBV29-1 to TRBJ2-7; D is possibly TRBD1 or TRBD2 (5 bases each). Germline values: CDR1 SQVTM, CDR2 ANQGSEA. Trimming stripped 7 bases from V and 3 bases from J, with 13 bases between. The CDR3 sequence is 12 residues long. CDR3 protein: CSGGWGNYEQYF. The CDR3 nucleotides are TGCAGCGGGGGGTGGGGTAACTACGAGCAGTACTTC.

The V call is TRBV19, the J call TRBJ1-4; D unresolved. V was pared by 3 bases and J by 4 bases, with 6 bases between. CDR1 and CDR2 from the germline V gene are LNHDA and SQIVND (reference sequence). This CDR3 has 13 amino acids. The CDR3 nucleotides are TGTGCCAGTAGTATCCAAGATAATGAAAAACTGTTTTTT. Its translation is CASSIQDNEKLFF.

The genes are TRBV30 and TRBJ1-2; D may be TRBD1 (5 bases). V was clipped by 2 bases and J by 0 bases, with 16 bases between them. Germline V gene data show CDR1 as GTSNPN and CDR2 as SVGIG (reference sequence). The CDR3 extends over 16 amino acids. CDR3 coding DNA: TGTGCCTGGAGTCCCCGACGGGGGGTCCCTAACTATGGCTACACCTTC. It codes for CAWSPRRGVPNYGYTF.

The chain joins TRBV28 to TRBJ2-1, with D maybe TRBD2 (5 bases). The CDR3 sequence is 13 residues long. Germline CDR1 and CDR2: MDHEN and SYDVKM. V lost 3 bases and J lost 7, with 10 bases in between. The CDR3 nucleotides read TGTGCCAGCAGTTTCCCCAGGACTAATGAGCAGTTCTTC. It translates to CASSFPRTNEQFF. Filled out from reference TRBV28 and TRBJ2-1, the complete variable domain reads DVKVTQSSRYLVKRTGEKVFLECVQDMDHENMFWYRQDPGLGLRLIYFSYDVKMKEKGDIPEGYSVSREKKERFSLILESASTNQTSMYLCASSFPRTNEQFFGPGTRLTVL.

The chain combines TRBV7-2 with TRBJ1-6, with D maybe TRBD1 (5 bases). The germline V gene encodes CDR1 SGHTA and CDR2 FQGNSA. V was clipped by 2 bases and J by 3 bases, with 8 bases between them. This CDR3 is 15 amino acids long. Here the CDR3 DNA reads TGTGCCAGCAGCTTAAGACAGAGCTATAATTCACCCCTCCACTTT. This codes for CASSLRQSYNSPLHF.

This chain uses TRBV4-3 with TRBJ2-1; 8 nucleotides line up with TRBD2. CDR3 size: 17 residues. The germline V gene has CDR1 LGHNA and CDR2 YSLEER. Losses at the gene ends were 1 base for V and 3 bases for J; bases not matched to a gene: 8. DNA of the CDR3: TGCGCCAGCAGCCAAGTACACGGGAGGGCCTACTACAATGAGCAGTTCTTC. Translating it yields CASSQVHGRAYYNEQFF.

V is TRBV30 and J is TRBJ1-3, with 7 bases lining up with TRBD1. This CDR3 region has 17 residues. V gave up 2 bases and J gave up 1 base; unmatched junction bases: 11. The germline gives CDR1 GTSNPN, CDR2 SVGIG (reference sequence). This CDR3 is CAWSFRGRLKSGNTIYF. The CDR3 DNA reads as TGTGCCTGGAGTTTTAGGGGGCGCCTTAAATCTGGAAACACCATATATTTT.

The rearrangement links TRBV5-6 to TRBJ2-7; tentatively, D is TRBD2 (6 bases). Germline V gives CDR1 SGHDT, CDR2 YYEEEE. The CDR3 contains 13 residues. V lost 4 bases to trimming and J lost 6 bases, with 14 bases between them. Here the CDR3 reads CASSREPGSEQYF. Here the CDR3 DNA reads TGTGCCAGCAGCCGGGAGCCAGGGAGCGAGCAGTACTTC.

The chain carries TRBV6-1 and TRBJ1-5; the D gene is possibly TRBD1 (5 bases). The CDR3 has 12 residues. Trimming pared 11 bases from V and 7 bases from J, leaving 15 bases between. Germline assignment: CDR1 MNHNS and CDR2 SASEGT. The CDR3 sequence is CASLGVFQPQHF. CDR3 nucleotides: TGTGCCTCTTTGGGGGTTTTCCAGCCCCAGCATTTT.

This rearrangement joins TRBV28 to TRBJ1-1, with TRBD1 as a possible D gene (5 bases). This CDR3 has 14 amino acids. V was shortened by 2 bases and J by 1 base, with 8 bases between the two germline ends. Looked up from germline, CDR1 is MDHEN and CDR2 is SYDVKM. The CDR3 DNA follows: TGTGCCAGCAGTTTACTAGACAGGAACACTGAAGCTTTCTTT. Translation gives CASSLLDRNTEAFF.

The chain has TRBV12-5 and TRBJ2-5; 7 positions match TRBD1. Per the germline V gene, CDR1 is LGHNT and CDR2 is FRNRAP. The V gene end was trimmed by 2 bases and the J gene end by 4 bases; junction bases not matched to a gene: 4. CDR3 length equals 14 residues. The CDR3 DNA reads TGTGCTAGTGGTTTGACTGAGGGGGCAGAGACCCAGTACTTC. This gives the protein CASGLTEGAETQYF. The variable domain in full, completed from reference TRBV12-5 and TRBJ2-5, reads DARVTQTPRHKVTEMGQEVTMRCQPILGHNTVFWYRQTMMQGLELLAYFRNRAPLDDSGMPKDRFSAEMPDATLATLKIQPSEPRDSAVYFCASGLTEGAETQYFGPGTRLLVL.

The chain recombines TRBV27 with TRBJ2-7; the match to TRBD2 covers 11 bases. CDR3 length equals 17 residues. With V trimmed by 4 bases and J by 5 bases, 13 bases remained unmatched. The germline V gene encodes CDR1 MNHEY and CDR2 SMNVEV (reference sequence). CDR3 nucleotides: TGTGCCAGCAGTTCCCGTTCCCTTAGCGGGAGGGAGGACGAGCAGTACTTC. The encoded protein is CASSSRSLSGREDEQYF.

V and J are TRBV20-1 and TRBJ1-1; D is ambiguous. V shed 3 bases and J shed 2 bases, with 4 bases lying between them. CDR1 and CDR2 from the germline V gene are DFQATT and SNEGSKA (reference sequence). This CDR3 is built from 11 residues. The CDR3 DNA reads as TGCAGTGCTAGCCGAAACACTGAAGCTTTCTTT. Translated, it gives CSASRNTEAFF.